This TCR beta chain came from a study of OX40 agonist ivuxolimab in advanced cancers. Background for the entire study: Ivuxolimab, which targeted the costimulatory receptor OX40 (CD134), was an agonistic, fully human IgG2 monoclonal antibody. Prior anti-PD-1, anti-PD-L1 or anti-CTLA-4 therapy was permitted, and about two fifths of dose-escalation patients had received checkpoint inhibitors. The dose-escalation cohort was roughly 83% male with a mean age of 60 years, ranging from about 20 to 85. Partial responses were achieved by three dose-escalation patients, of whom one had hepatocellular carcinoma and two had cutaneous melanoma. The paper describes the monotherapy dose-escalation part (N of about 54 patients) of the phase I trial of ivuxolimab. Among the 52 dose-escalation patients, approximately 20 had hepatocellular carcinoma, approximately 15 melanoma, 9 renal cell carcinoma and 9 head and neck cancer. Intravenous ivuxolimab was administered to patients every 2 weeks at six dose levels: 0.01, 0.1, 0.3, 1.5, 3 and 10 mg/kg. The point of sequencing TCRbeta in the periphery was to test whether ivuxolimab changed TCR sequence diversity and drove clonal T-cell expansion. The study at large found these results: Low levels of normalized T-cell clonal expansion were also seen in some patients who did not respond. At doses of 0.1 to 3.0 mg/kg, clonal expansion of both CD4+ and CD8+ T cells in blood was seen between baseline and week 6. Antigen specificity was not determined for the clonally expanded peripheral T cells. After ivuxolimab, expanded clones were on average more numerous among CD8+ T cells than among CD4+ T cells. Partial responders in the 0.1-3.0 mg/kg groups had among the lowest normalized peripheral clonal expansion, especially among CD8+ T cells.

V sheds 4 bases and J sheds 4 bases, leaving 8 bases between their ends. The CDR3 holds 12 amino acids from the cysteine to the phenylalanine. This entry keeps only the CDR3 DNA: 36 bases, framed from base 1. From the germline V gene (reference sequence), CDR1 is SGHNT and CDR2 is YYREEE. Patients with autoimmune disease history or receiving systemic immunosuppression were excluded from the trial. Peripheral blood for TCR sequencing was collected from all dose cohorts at baseline, on cycle 4 day 1, and on cycle 7 day 1. Samples were obtained from an open-label, multicenter, first-in-human phase I dose-escalation trial of ivuxolimab. Adults with locally advanced or metastatic melanoma, renal cell carcinoma, hepatocellular carcinoma or head and neck squamous cell carcinoma were enrolled in the trial. Before TCR sequencing, CD4+ and CD8+ T cells were separately sorted from peripheral blood. With regard to this clone: This clone's antigen is unknown. Base qualities are not recorded, but no much larger clone differs from it by a single base.

To sequence the TCRbeta CDR3 region, genomic DNA was isolated from the sorted cells. The immunoSEQ Assay was used to sequence the TCRbeta CDR3 regions. The clones in this table, taken by TCRdb from immuneACCESS, are in-frame only. Not every clone is retained; where verified, under half of the shortfall comes from an unresolved V gene, and the cause of the rest is unknown. Present in this sample are about 40,000 clones, roughly four fifths of which were seen just once. The ten largest make up approximately 22% of the sample. The receptor was derived from an adult with an advanced solid tumor such as melanoma, head and neck, liver or kidney cancer. The sequence is built from TRBV5-4 and TRBJ1-1; the D gene cannot be named for sure. The source material was CD4+ or CD8+ T cells sorted from blood, sampled in a trial of the OX40 agonist ivuxolimab. Read as DNA, the sequence is TGTGCCAGCAGCCCCGCGGGCACTGAAGCTTTCTTT. It encodes CASSPAGTEAFF. With the rest looked up from the reference TRBV5-4 and TRBJ1-1 genes rather than sequenced, the full variable domain is ETGVTQSPTHLIKTRGQQVTLRCSSQSGHNTVSWYQQALGQGPQFIFQYYREEENGRGNFPPRFSGLQFPNYSSELNVNALELDDSALYLCASSPAGTEAFFGQGTRLTVV.